These 8 T cell receptor beta chains were sequenced from one sample in a study of blood T cell repertoires in COVID-19. Sequenced by immunoSEQ multiplex PCR; TCRdb stores in-frame clones only, minus some. The table includes around 100,000 clones, 84% detected once. The sequencing sample was made of peripheral blood. All receptors derive from a man in his sixties with acute or convalescent COVID-19.

The chain recombines TRBV5-5 with TRBJ1-1; 9 nucleotides match TRBD1. Looked up from germline, CDR1 is SGHKS and CDR2 is YYEKEE (reference sequence). This CDR3 has 15 residues. With V trimmed by 0 bases and J by 5 bases, 5 bases remained unmatched. CDR3 amino acids: CASSLGPDRGTEAFF. The CDR3 DNA is TGTGCCAGCAGCTTGGGGCCGGACAGGGGAACTGAAGCTTTCTTT.

The chain combines TRBV24-1 with TRBJ2-3; the match to TRBD2 covers 12 bases. Germline-derived CDR1 and CDR2 are KGHDR and SFDVKD. The CDR3 consists of 15 residues. V gave up 12 bases and J gave up 9 bases; unmatched junction bases: 15. CDR3 protein: CAAQEPGLAGATQYF. CDR3 DNA sequence: TGTGCCGCTCAGGAACCGGGACTAGCGGGTGCCACGCAGTATTTT.

The chain links TRBV6-1 to TRBJ2-7; maybe TRBD1 (5 bases). Germline CDR1 and CDR2: MNHNS and SASEGT. V dropped 3 bases and J dropped 0 bases, with 12 bases sitting between them. This CDR3 region has 15 residues. The DNA for the CDR3 is TGTGCCAGCAGTGATGGGCCAAGGGGCTCCTACGAGCAGTACTTC. It specifies CASSDGPRGSYEQYF.

This clone was observed a single time. V and J are TRBV11-2 and TRBJ1-2, with 7 bases that match TRBD1. Germline V CDR1 and CDR2: SGHAT, FQNNGV. This CDR3 has 15 amino acids. V lost 2 bases to trimming and J lost 4 bases; unmatched junction nucleotides: 7. The CDR3 protein is CASSLSRQGLYGYTF. As DNA, the CDR3 is TGTGCCAGCAGCTTATCCCGACAGGGCCTCTATGGCTACACCTTC.

J is TRBJ2-2 and V is TRBV29-1; D unresolved. The CDR3 extends over 13 amino acids. Trimming shortened V by 3 bases and J by 1 base, and 6 bases separated the two germline ends. Germline lookup yields CDR1 SQVTM and CDR2 ANQGSEA. The CDR3 sequence: CSVDGQNTGELFF. The DNA of the CDR3 is TGCAGCGTTGACGGTCAGAACACCGGGGAGCTGTTTTTT.

The gene calls are TRBV7-6 and TRBJ2-1; no firm D call. Germline V gene sequence: CDR1 SGHVS, CDR2 FNYEAQ. V lost 4 bases, J lost 3 bases, and 13 bases lay in between. The CDR3 length is 15 residues. CDR3 nucleotide sequence: TGTGCCAGCAGCTCTATCCGCGCAGGCTACAATGAGCAGTTCTTC. It translates to CASSSIRAGYNEQFF.

Notes on this clone: The junction departs from germline at one end; a sequencing error may be responsible. DNA for the CDR3: TGTGCTAGCAGCCCGGACAGGGGGCTTAATGAGCAGTTCTTC. Protein sequence: CASSPDRGLNEQFF. The chain links TRBV7-7 to TRBJ2-1; 11 bases match TRBD1. The CDR3 is made up of 14 amino acids. CDR1 SSHAT and CDR2 FNYEAQ come from the germline V gene (reference sequence).

The J gene is TRBJ2-1, the V gene TRBV5-1, with 7 bases lining up with TRBD2. Germline CDR1 and CDR2: SGHRS and YFSETQ. The junction had 6 bases not matched to a gene; V was cut back by 4 bases and J by 5 bases. This CDR3 is 14 amino acids long. For the CDR3, the DNA is TGCGCCAGCAGCATTAGCGGGTCCAACAATGAGCAGTTCTTC. Translation gives CASSISGSNNEQFF.